These T cell receptor beta chains were read from a single sample in a study of tumor-infiltrating lymphocytes in primary liver carcinoma. TCRdb called the multiplex PCR reads again in MiXCR, with one record for every CDR3 protein. This sample has about 310,000 distinct CDR3 sequences, with approximately 60% found just once. The specimen was peripheral blood. These receptors all stem from a man aged 35-49 years with primary liver carcinoma and hepatitis B virus infection. The CDR3 runs from the conserved cysteine through the conserved F or W. Fields, in order: CDR3 length, D gene, J gene, V gene, clone size, CDR3 DNA, CDR3 protein. D genes are given only for firm matches. Size tells how often a clone was seen (once, few, many) or the class of an expanded clone, and some rows leave it out.

14,.,TRBJ2-1,TRBV7-9,.,TGTGCCAGCAGCTTCTCACCCCTTCACAATGAGCAGTTCTTC,CASSFSPLHNEQFF
17,TRBD2,TRBJ2-7,TRBV7-8,many,TGTGCCAGCAGCACCCTTTGGACTAGCGGGTTATCCTACGAGCAGTACTTC,CASSTLWTSGLSYEQYF
14,.,TRBJ2-7,TRBV28,.,TGTGCCAGCAGTTCCAACCTCGCCGTGTACGAGCAGTACTTC,CASSSNLAVYEQYF
12,.,TRBJ2-3,TRBV6-1,many,TGTGCCAGCAGTGAAGTGCGGGGTGCGCAGTATTTT,CASSEVRGAQYF
13,.,TRBJ2-1,TRBV11-3,.,TGTGCCAGCGGCGCGACAGCCTACAATGAGCAGTTCTTC,CASGATAYNEQFF
11,.,TRBJ2-1,TRBV6-1,many,TGTGCCAGCAATATAAAAGATGAGCAGTTCTTC,CASNIKDEQFF
16,TRBD1,TRBJ1-5,TRBV5-6,many,TGTGCCAGCAGCCCCCGCGGGAGAGGGGGCGAACAGCCCCAGCATTTT,CASSPRGRGGEQPQHF
15,.,TRBJ1-1,TRBV6-6,.,TGTGCCAGCAGTTCGCAAGGGCGCGGGCACACTGAAACTTTCTTC,CASSSQGRGHTETFF
15,.,TRBJ2-7,TRBV12-3/TRBV12-4,.,TGTGCCGGCAGCTCCAACTCAGGGAACTCCTACGAGCAGTACTTC,CAGSSNSGNSYEQYF
14,TRBD2,TRBJ2-7,TRBV5-1,few,TGCGCCAGCAGCTCGGGGACTAGCGTGTACGATCAGTACTTC,CASSSGTSVYDQYF
15,TRBD2,TRBJ2-3,TRBV11-2,.,TGTGCCAGCAGCGTTAGCGGGAGAGACACAGATACGCAGTATTTT,CASSVSGRDTDTQYF
15,.,TRBJ2-5,TRBV6-2/TRBV6-3,many,TGTGCCAGCAGTTACTGGAGCGGGTTCCAAGAGACCCAGTACTTC,CASSYWSGFQETQYF
13,TRBD1,TRBJ2-1,TRBV30,.,TGTGCCTGGAGTGTAACAGGGGTGAATGAGCAGCTCTTC,CAWSVTGVNEQLF
15,.,TRBJ1-1,TRBV6-5,.,TGTGCCAGCAGTTCCCCCACCGGGGTGAACACTGAAGCTTTCTTT,CASSSPTGVNTEAFF
13,.,TRBJ2-1,TRBV6-2/TRBV6-3,many,TGTGCCAGCAGTTCCCCTCTGCCGCGGGAGCAGTTCTTC,CASSSPLPREQFF
15,.,TRBJ2-7,TRBV11-2,.,TGTGCTAGCAGCTTAAACATAAGGCTAGATTCCGAGCAGTACTTC,CASSLNIRLDSEQYF
14,TRBD1,TRBJ2-3,TRBV12-3/TRBV12-4,.,TGTGCCAGCAGTCTACAGGGGGGTAATCAGCCCCAGTATTTT,CASSLQGGNQPQYF
14,.,TRBJ2-5,TRBV23-1,few,TGCGCCAGCAGTCAACGAGGGGGGCAGGAGACCCAGTACTTC,CASSQRGGQETQYF
13,.,TRBJ1-1,TRBV6-1,many,TGTGCCAGCAGCGGATCGGGGAACACTGAAGCTTTCTTT,CASSGSGNTEAFF
16,.,TRBJ2-1,TRBV6-5,.,TGTGCCAGCAGTCCCCGGACTAGGGGGAGTATCGATGAGCAGTTCTTC,CASSPRTRGSIDEQFF
14,.,TRBJ1-4,TRBV7-9,.,TGTGCCAGCAGCGATTTTAAGAGTGATGAAAAACTGTTTTTT,CASSDFKSDEKLFF
15,.,TRBJ2-1,TRBV10-3,.,TGTACCCTCAGTGAGTCAGCGGGTGAGGCCGGTGAGCAGTTCTTC,CTLSESAGEAGEQFF
13,.,TRBJ1-6,TRBV11-1,.,TGTGCCAGCAGCTGGACGCTGGTTTCACCCCTCCGCTTT,CASSWTLVSPLRF
14,.,TRBJ2-1,TRBV11-1,.,TGTGCCAGCAGCCTCCCGGCGACTATCGGGAGCCAGTTCTTC,CASSLPATIGSQFF
14,TRBD2,TRBJ2-3,TRBV6-5,.,TGTGTCAGTTCAGGGACTAGCGGCACGGATACGCAGTATTTT,CVSSGTSGTDTQYF
15,.,TRBJ2-2,TRBV10-3,.,TGTGCCATCAGGACCGGAGACAGTAACACCGGGGAGCTGTTTTTT,CAIRTGDSNTGELFF
14,.,TRBJ2-3,TRBV2,.,TGTGCCAGCAATATACAGGTACCCACAGATACGCAATATTTT,CASNIQVPTDTQYF
16,TRBD1,TRBJ1-2,TRBV6-1,many,TGTGCCAGCAGCGGCCTCACGACAGGGGGAAACTATGGCTACACCTTC,CASSGLTTGGNYGYTF
13,.,TRBJ1-2,TRBV29-1,.,TGCAGCAACCTGGATGGGGGACACTATGGCTACACCTTC,CSNLDGGHYGYTF
11,.,TRBJ2-5,TRBV12-3/TRBV12-4,medium-sized,TGTGCCAGCAGCTTCCAAGAGACCCAGTACTTC,CASSFQETQYF
17,.,TRBJ1-1,TRBV5-4,once,TGTGCCAGCAGCATGGGTTGGGGGGCAGTCGGGAACACTGAAGCTTTCTTT,CASSMGWGAVGNTEAFF
16,.,TRBJ2-3,TRBV6-5,.,TGTGCCAACAGTCGAGGGCTAGCGTTGGAGACAGATACCCAGTATTTT,CANSRGLALETDTQYF
14,.,TRBJ2-4,TRBV2,.,TGTACCAGCAGTGAAATCCTAGCCGCTCCTATCCAGTACTTC,CTSSEILAAPIQYF
20,.,TRBJ2-1,TRBV4-3,many,TGCGCCAGCAGCCAAGTGCCGGGACAGGGATATAGCGGGAGAGGGTATGAGCAGTTCTTC,CASSQVPGQGYSGRGYEQFF
14,.,TRBJ2-5,TRBV5-5,few,TGTGCCAGCAGCCGCATACCGCCGTCCGAGACCCAGTACTTC,CASSRIPPSETQYF
13,.,TRBJ1-1,TRBV11-1,many,TGTGCCAGCAGCTTTGAGTTGGTCCGTGAAGCTTTCTTT,CASSFELVREAFF
16,TRBD2,TRBJ2-1,TRBV5-1,.,TGCGCCAGCAGCCTACTGACTAGCGGGCCATTAGCTGAGCAGTTCTTC,CASSLLTSGPLAEQFF
13,.,TRBJ2-1,TRBV11-3,medium-sized,TGTGCCAGCAGCTTAGCCTCGAACAATGAGCAGTTCTTC,CASSLASNNEQFF
17,.,TRBJ1-1,TRBV6-5,many,TGTGCCAGCAGCCGAATGTTGGTGACAGGCTGGAGCACTGAAGCTTTCTTT,CASSRMLVTGWSTEAFF
17,.,TRBJ2-3,TRBV11-1,.,TGTGCCAGCATCTTAGAGTATGGCGGAGCTAGCACAGATACGCAGTATTTT,CASILEYGGASTDTQYF